This TCR beta chain was sequenced for a study of shared clonotypes between healthy human individuals. Method: immunoSEQ multiplex PCR; TCRdb's copy keeps in-frame clones and lacks some. The table lists millions of clones, roughly 95% of them singletons, with 0.13% in the top ten. Per germline, CDR1 LGHNA and CDR2 YSLEER. This CDR3 spans 18 amino acids. Trimming at V came to 0 bases and at J to 5 bases, leaving 7 bases not matched to a gene. The chain carries TRBV4-3 and TRBJ2-3; 14 bases fit TRBD2. Sequencing was carried out using naive CD4+ T cells sorted from blood. Documented subset: CD45RA+ positively selected. The TCR sequence derives from a man younger than 35 in good health. The CDR3 reads CASSQDEGLAGAGDTQYF. The CDR3 DNA sequence: TGCGCCAGCAGCCAAGATGAGGGACTAGCGGGAGCTGGAGATACGCAGTATTTT.